A single sample is the source of the 3 T cell receptor beta chains below, sequenced in a study of T cells in women clearing cervical HPV infection. The protocol was immunoSEQ multiplex PCR, while the TCRdb copy is restricted to in-frame clones and leaves out a portion. The specimen's table records fewer than 40,000 clones. The sequencing input was blood buffy coat. These receptors were obtained from a woman aged 18 to 75 with a cervical HPV16 infection that either progressed to CIN3+ or cleared (not recorded which).

The CDR3 spells CASSQIIQGARDTEAFF. The sequenced part of the CDR3 DNA is TGCGCCAGCAGCCAGATCATACAGGGGGCAAGGGACACTGAA. The chain couples TRBV4-1 to TRBJ1-1, with 9 bases that match TRBD1. The CDR3 end lies 3 residues beyond the end of the read and is filled in from the germline J gene. This CDR3 is built from 17 residues. CDR1 MGHRA and CDR2 YSYEKL come from the germline V gene. After removal of 3 bases from V and 3 bases from J, the junction contained 11 bases not matched to a gene.

Points on this clone: Coverage ceases 3 residues before the CDR3 finishes, and the germline J gene fills in the end. The chain couples TRBV7-3 to TRBJ2-1, with TRBD1 identical over 8 bases. CDR3 length: 14 residues. Germline V gene lookup returns CDR1 SGHTA and CDR2 FQGTGA. The V and J ends lost 5 bases and 5 bases, in that order; junction bases with no gene match: 5. CDR3 protein: CASSPGTGNNEQFF. Incomplete CDR3 DNA: TGTGCCAGCAGCCCGGGGACAGGCAACAATGAG.

A note on this clone: The read ends 3 residues early relative to the CDR3; the germline J gene fills the gap. The V call is TRBV19, the J call TRBJ2-1; 8 bases agree with TRBD1. The CDR3 loop spans 15 amino acids. V trimming: 0 bases; J trimming: 9 bases; junction bases outside the gene matches: 7. CDR1 and CDR2 (germline): LNHDA, SQIVND (reference sequence). The CDR3 is CASSIDGQGAREQFF. The covered CDR3 bases are TGTGCCAGTAGTATAGATGGCCAGGGGGCACGTGAG.